This TCR beta chain was sequenced in a study of control samples from healthy donors and cancer patients. The protocol was immunoSEQ multiplex PCR, while the TCRdb copy is restricted to in-frame clones and leaves out a portion. The sample holds about 130,000 clones, roughly 90% seen once. The CDR3 spans 15 residues. Germline CDR1 is MNHNY and CDR2 is SVGAGI (reference sequence). V was shortened by 2 bases and J by 0 bases, with 10 bases between the two germline ends. Sequencing was performed on blood. The chain employs TRBV6-6 and TRBJ1-2; D not certain. The clonotype originates from a woman aged 50 to 60 in good health. The CDR3 sequence is CASSYEISSNYGYTF. DNA for the CDR3: TGTGCCAGCAGTTACGAGATCTCATCTAACTATGGCTACACCTTC.